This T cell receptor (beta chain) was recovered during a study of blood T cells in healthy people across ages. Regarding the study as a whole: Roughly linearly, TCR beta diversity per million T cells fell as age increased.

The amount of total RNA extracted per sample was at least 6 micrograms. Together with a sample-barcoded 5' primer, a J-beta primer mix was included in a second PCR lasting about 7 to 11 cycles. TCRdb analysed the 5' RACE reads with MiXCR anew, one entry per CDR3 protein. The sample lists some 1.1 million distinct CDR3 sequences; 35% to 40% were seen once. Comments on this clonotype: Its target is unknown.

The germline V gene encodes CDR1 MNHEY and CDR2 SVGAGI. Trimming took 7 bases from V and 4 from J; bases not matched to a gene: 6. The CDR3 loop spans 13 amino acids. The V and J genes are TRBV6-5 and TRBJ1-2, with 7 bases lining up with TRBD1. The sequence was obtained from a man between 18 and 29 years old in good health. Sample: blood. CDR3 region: CASTRDSRYGYTF. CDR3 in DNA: TGTGCCAGCACCCGGGACAGCCGCTATGGCTACACCTTC.